A single sample gave rise to the 19 T cell receptor beta chains below, sequenced in a study of blood T cell repertoires in COVID-19. Using immunoSEQ multiplex PCR, the repertoire was profiled, and TCRdb retains in-frame clones only, with some absent. The sample carries approximately 170,000 clones, over 75% recorded once. Sequenced material: PBMCs or T cells enriched from blood (not recorded which). These receptor sequences come from a woman aged 18-29 years who had recovered from COVID-19.

This clone was recorded only once. This chain links TRBV7-3 with TRBJ1-2; D might be TRBD1 (5 bases). V lost 5 bases and J lost 5, with 18 bases in between. The CDR3 runs to 15 residues. Germline loops: CDR1 SGHTA, CDR2 FQGTGA. The CDR3 protein is CASSHDRGGEYGYTF. The CDR3, as DNA: TGTGCCAGCAGCCACGATAGGGGAGGAGAATATGGCTACACCTTC.

This chain connects TRBV5-6 to TRBJ2-5; possible D gene TRBD1, 7 bases. Germline V CDR1 and CDR2: SGHDT, YYEEEE. This CDR3 spans 15 amino acids. The ends were cut back, 0 bases at V and 6 bases at J, with 15 bases in the middle. The CDR3 protein is CASSLDKGAGKTQYF. The CDR3 coding sequence is TGTGCCAGCAGCTTGGACAAGGGGGCGGGGAAGACCCAGTACTTC.

The chain employs TRBV18 and TRBJ2-7, with 8 bases matching TRBD2. CDR1 and CDR2 (germline): KGHSH, LQKENI. This CDR3 is built from 13 residues. V was clipped by 6 bases and J by 7 bases; unmatched bases: 8. The CDR3 sequence is CASSSGTSREQYF. Written as DNA, the CDR3 is TGTGCCAGCTCTTCCGGGACTAGTCGTGAGCAGTACTTC.

The chain combines TRBV5-6 with TRBJ1-6; D is possibly TRBD1 (6 bases). From germline, CDR1 is SGHDT and CDR2 YYEEEE. The length of the CDR3 is 14 residues. The ends were cut back, 3 bases at V and 6 bases at J, with 10 bases in the middle. The CDR3 is CASSSGGGNSPLHF. The CDR3, as DNA: TGTGCCAGCAGCTCGGGAGGGGGTAATTCACCCCTCCACTTT. Full variable domain (outside the CDR3, taken from reference TRBV5-6 and TRBJ1-6): DAGVTQSPTHLIKTRGQQVTLRCSPKSGHDTVSWYQQALGQGPQFIFQYYEEEERQRGNFPDRFSGHQFPNYSSELNVNALLLGDSALYLCASSSGGGNSPLHFGNGTRLTVT.

The V call is TRBV10-2, the J call TRBJ1-6; maybe TRBD1 (5 bases). This CDR3 comprises 14 residues. Germline V gene lookup returns CDR1 WSHSY and CDR2 SAAADI. With 10 bases removed from V and 5 bases from J, the gap between germline ends came to 15 bases. The CDR3, as DNA: TGCGCCACTTGGGAGGGGCGAAATAATTCACCCCTCCACTTT. This sequence encodes CATWEGRNNSPLHF.

The V call is TRBV28, the J call TRBJ2-7; possibly TRBD1 for D (6 bases). Germline assignment: CDR1 MDHEN and CDR2 SYDVKM. This CDR3 has 15 residues. V dropped 8 bases and J dropped 0 bases, with 17 bases sitting between them. CDR3: CASPPPGQYSYEQYF. CDR3 nucleotides: TGTGCCAGCCCCCCGCCCGGACAGTACTCCTACGAGCAGTACTTC.

This rearrangement joins TRBV19 to TRBJ1-5, with 8 nucleotides matching TRBD1. This CDR3 has 15 amino acids. J lost 2 bases, V lost 7 bases, and 7 bases had no gene match. Germline V CDR1 and CDR2: LNHDA, SQIVND (reference sequence). CDR3 in amino acids: CASTELDRGNQPQHF. CDR3 sequence (DNA): TGTGCCAGTACCGAATTGGACAGGGGCAATCAGCCCCAGCATTTT.

This sequence joins TRBV11-1 and TRBJ1-2; D is unresolved. This CDR3 has 15 amino acids. The V and J ends lost 0 bases and 2 bases respectively, with 10 bases between them. Germline V gene data show CDR1 as SGHAT and CDR2 as FQDESV (reference sequence). CDR3 protein: CASSLARGVNYGYTF. The CDR3 DNA reads TGTGCCAGCAGCTTAGCCCGCGGGGTCAACTATGGCTACACCTTC.

V is TRBV6-5 and J is TRBJ1-1; no reliable D call. This CDR3 is built from 13 residues. Germline-derived CDR1 and CDR2 are MNHEY and SVGAGI. The V end was cut by 2 bases, the J end by 7 bases, with 11 bases between. The CDR3 is CASSYEFQDEAFF. Here the CDR3 DNA reads TGTGCCAGCAGTTACGAGTTCCAAGATGAAGCTTTCTTT.

J is TRBJ1-2 and V is TRBV4-3; 9 positions match TRBD1. Germline CDR1 and CDR2: LGHNA and YSLEER. This CDR3 has 15 residues. V lost 4 bases, J lost 9 bases, and 12 bases stayed unmatched. The CDR3, as DNA: TGCGCCAGCAGCCGAGACTCCGGGACAGGGAGTAGCTACACCTTC. It translates to CASSRDSGTGSSYTF.

The chain links TRBV19 to TRBJ2-5; 9 nucleotides line up with TRBD2. V lost 5 bases and J lost 4; bases outside the gene matches: 11. CDR3 length: 16 amino acids. Per germline, CDR1 LNHDA and CDR2 SQIVND (reference sequence). The CDR3: CASSAVDRLAVETQYF. CDR3 sequence (DNA): TGTGCCAGTAGTGCTGTTGACCGACTAGCGGTAGAGACCCAGTACTTC.

V usage is TRBV11-2 and J usage is TRBJ1-2, with unresolved D. In germline, CDR1 is SGHAT, CDR2 FQNNGV. CDR3 length equals 15 residues. V was clipped by 1 base and J by 5 bases, with 14 bases between them. This CDR3 is CASSLGRVSSYGYTF. The CDR3 DNA sequence: TGTGCCAGCAGCTTAGGTCGGGTATCTAGTTATGGCTACACCTTC.

The chain uses TRBV9 and TRBJ2-7; D remains ambiguous. Trimming left V 2 bases short and J 0 bases short, with 9 bases between. The CDR3 loop spans 14 amino acids. CDR1 SGDLS and CDR2 YYNGEE come from the germline V gene. Written as DNA, the CDR3 is TGTGCCAGCAGCGTGTTGGCTCCCTCCTACGAGCAGTACTTC. It codes for CASSVLAPSYEQYF.

This clone was counted once. The chain joins TRBV9 to TRBJ2-3; 7 nucleotides match TRBD1. V dropped 3 bases and J dropped 2; count of bases not matched to a gene: 6. Germline CDR1 reads SGDLS; CDR2 reads YYNGEE. The CDR3 has 15 amino acids. The CDR3 nucleotides read TGTGCCAGCAGCGGGACGACAGGGAACACAGATACGCAGTATTTT. Residues: CASSGTTGNTDTQYF.

This chain joins TRBV28 and TRBJ1-6; D unclear. The V and J ends lost 5 bases and 6 bases respectively, with 5 bases between them. This CDR3 comprises 12 residues. Germline V CDR1 and CDR2: MDHEN, SYDVKM. This CDR3 reads CASSHGNSPLHF. CDR3 DNA sequence: TGTGCCAGCAGTCACGGTAATTCACCCCTCCACTTT.

The chain is built from TRBV2 and TRBJ2-7; D possibly corresponds to TRBD2 (5 bases). Looked up from germline, CDR1 is SNHLY and CDR2 is FYNNEI. V lost 2 bases and J 2 bases, leaving 10 bases between the germline ends. The length of the CDR3 is 14 residues. The CDR3 loop is CASSERRTPYEQYF. As DNA, the CDR3 is TGTGCCAGCAGTGAAAGACGGACTCCCTACGAGCAGTACTTC.

The rearrangement links TRBV4-3 to TRBJ1-4, with 7 bases matching TRBD1. CDR3 size: 12 residues. CDR1 and CDR2 from the germline V gene are LGHNA and YSLEER. Trimming cost V 2 bases and J 15 bases; bases outside gene matches: 6. The CDR3 here is CASSQLQGFLFF. In DNA form, the CDR3 reads TGCGCCAGCAGCCAACTACAGGGGTTCTTGTTTTTT.

The CDR3 DNA sequence: TGTGCCAGCCTCACCGCCGTCGGAGAGACCCAGTACTTC. Amino acids: CASLTAVGETQYF. This sequence joins TRBV5-5 and TRBJ2-5; D ambiguous. V was clipped by 7 bases and J by 4 bases, with 14 bases between them. CDR3 length: 13 residues. Germline V gene sequence: CDR1 SGHKS, CDR2 YYEKEE (reference sequence).

The chain carries TRBV6-2 or TRBV6-3 and TRBJ1-2; weak D call: TRBD1 (5 bases). The CDR3 has 14 amino acids. CDR1 and CDR2 from the germline V gene are MNHEY and SVGEGT. With 5 bases removed from V and 5 bases from J, the gap between germline ends came to 15 bases. CDR3 protein: CASSPTARGYGYTF. The CDR3 region has the DNA TGTGCCAGCAGTCCGACCGCCCGGGGGTATGGCTACACCTTC.